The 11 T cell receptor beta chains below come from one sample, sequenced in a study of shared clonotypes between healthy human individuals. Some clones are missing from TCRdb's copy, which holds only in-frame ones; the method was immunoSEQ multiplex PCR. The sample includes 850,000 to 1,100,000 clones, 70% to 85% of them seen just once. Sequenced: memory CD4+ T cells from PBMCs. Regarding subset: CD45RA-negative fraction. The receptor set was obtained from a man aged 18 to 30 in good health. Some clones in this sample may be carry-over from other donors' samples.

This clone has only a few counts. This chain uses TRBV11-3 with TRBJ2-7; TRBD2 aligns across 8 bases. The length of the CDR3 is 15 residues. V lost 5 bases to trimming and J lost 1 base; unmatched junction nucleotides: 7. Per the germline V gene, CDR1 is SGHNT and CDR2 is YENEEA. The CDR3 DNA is TGTGCCAGCAGCCCCGGACTAGCCGCTTCCTACGAGCAGTACTTC. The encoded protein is CASSPGLAASYEQYF.

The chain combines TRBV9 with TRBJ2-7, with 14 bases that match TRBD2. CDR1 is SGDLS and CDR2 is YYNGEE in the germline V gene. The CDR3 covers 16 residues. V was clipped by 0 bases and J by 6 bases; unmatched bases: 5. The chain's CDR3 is CASSVEGLAGDSEQYF. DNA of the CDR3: TGTGCCAGCAGCGTAGAGGGACTAGCGGGAGATAGCGAGCAGTACTTC.

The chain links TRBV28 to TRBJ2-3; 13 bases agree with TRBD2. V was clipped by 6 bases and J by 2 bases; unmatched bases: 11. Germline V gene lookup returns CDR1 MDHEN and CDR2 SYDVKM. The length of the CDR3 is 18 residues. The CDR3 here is CASRIPPGLAGYTDTQYF. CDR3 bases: TGTGCCAGCAGAATTCCCCCGGGACTAGCGGGGTACACAGATACGCAGTATTTT.

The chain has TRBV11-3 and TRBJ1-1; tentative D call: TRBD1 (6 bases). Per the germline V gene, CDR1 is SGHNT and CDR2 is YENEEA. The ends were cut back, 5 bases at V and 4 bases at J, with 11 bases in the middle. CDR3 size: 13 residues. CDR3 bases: TGTGCCAGCAGCGCAGGGGATACCACTGAAGCTTTCTTT. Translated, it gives CASSAGDTTEAFF.

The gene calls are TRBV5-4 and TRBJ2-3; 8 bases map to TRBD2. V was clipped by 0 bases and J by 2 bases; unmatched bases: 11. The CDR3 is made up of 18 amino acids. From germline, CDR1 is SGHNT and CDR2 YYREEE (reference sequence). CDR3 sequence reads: CASSLGGLAGPLTDTQYF. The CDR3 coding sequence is TGTGCCAGCAGCTTGGGAGGGTTAGCGGGGCCGCTCACAGATACGCAGTATTTT.

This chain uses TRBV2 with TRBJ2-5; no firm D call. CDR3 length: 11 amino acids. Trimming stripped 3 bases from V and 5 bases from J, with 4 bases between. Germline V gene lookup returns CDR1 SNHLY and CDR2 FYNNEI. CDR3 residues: CASSESETQYF. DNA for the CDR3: TGTGCCAGCAGTGAGTCGGAGACCCAGTACTTC. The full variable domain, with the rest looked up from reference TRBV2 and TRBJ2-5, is EPEVTQTPSHQVTQMGQEVILRCVPISNHLYFYWYRQILGQKVEFLVSFYNNEISEKSEIFDDQFSVERPDGSNFTLKIRSTKLEDSAMYFCASSESETQYFGPGTRLLVL.

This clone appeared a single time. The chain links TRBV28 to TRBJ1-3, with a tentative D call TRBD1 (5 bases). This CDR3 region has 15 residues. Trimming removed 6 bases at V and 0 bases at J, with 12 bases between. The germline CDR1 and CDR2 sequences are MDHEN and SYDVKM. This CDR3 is CASSKRGSSGNTIYF. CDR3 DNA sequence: TGTGCCAGCAGCAAGAGGGGTAGCTCTGGAAACACCATATATTTT.

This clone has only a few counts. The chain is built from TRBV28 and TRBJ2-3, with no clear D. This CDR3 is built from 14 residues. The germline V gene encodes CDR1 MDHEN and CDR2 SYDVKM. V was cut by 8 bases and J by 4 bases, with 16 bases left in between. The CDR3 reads CASALHPPPDTQYF. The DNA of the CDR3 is TGTGCCAGCGCCCTACATCCCCCCCCAGATACGCAGTATTTT.

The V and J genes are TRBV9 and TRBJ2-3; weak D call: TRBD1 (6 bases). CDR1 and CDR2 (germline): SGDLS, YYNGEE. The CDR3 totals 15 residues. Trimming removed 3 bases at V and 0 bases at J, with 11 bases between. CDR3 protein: CASSAGHPSTDTQYF. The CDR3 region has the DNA TGTGCCAGCAGCGCGGGACACCCTAGCACAGATACGCAGTATTTT. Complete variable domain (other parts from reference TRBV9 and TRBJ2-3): DSGVTQTPKHLITATGQRVTLRCSPRSGDLSVYWYQQSLDQGLQFLIQYYNGEERAKGNILERFSAQQFPDLHSELNLSSLELGDSALYFCASSAGHPSTDTQYFGPGTRLTVL.

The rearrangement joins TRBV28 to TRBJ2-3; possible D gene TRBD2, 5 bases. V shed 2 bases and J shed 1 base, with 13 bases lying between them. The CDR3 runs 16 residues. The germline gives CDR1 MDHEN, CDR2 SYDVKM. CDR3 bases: TGTGCCAGCAGTTTACGCCCCCCGAGGGGCACAGATACGCAGTATTTT. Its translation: CASSLRPPRGTDTQYF.

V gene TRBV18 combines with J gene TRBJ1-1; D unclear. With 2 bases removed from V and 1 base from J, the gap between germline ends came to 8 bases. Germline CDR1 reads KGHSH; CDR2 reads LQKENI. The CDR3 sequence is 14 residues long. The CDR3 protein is CASSPNKGNTEAFF. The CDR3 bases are TGTGCCAGCTCACCAAATAAGGGGAACACTGAAGCTTTCTTT.